The source of this TCR beta chain is a study of T-cell reconstitution after alpha-beta-depleted transplantation in children. Broader study findings: Counts and diversity of T cells one year after transplant came mostly from newly produced T cells. Reportedly, only several hundred clones from non-depleted graft cells drove alpha-beta T-cell counts at about two months. Surviving recipient T cells and thymic progenitors accounted for the high day-60 TCRbeta diversity observed in some patients.

This sample's TCRbeta library carried unique molecular identifier barcodes. One entry per CDR3 protein, called by TCRdb with MiXCR from the PCR reads. The sample records over 400,000 distinct CDR3 sequences, around 46% being singletons. About this clonotype: What it binds is unknown.

The TCR comes from a girl aged 2 to 10 with aplastic anemia, due to receive a stem cell transplant. The starting material was PBMCs, obtained before TCRalphabeta/CD19-depleted stem cell transplant.

This chain's CDR3 is CASSSHPRRYEQYF. The CDR3 DNA reads as TGTGCCAGCAGTTCACACCCAAGGCGCTACGAGCAGTACTTC. The rearrangement joins TRBV28 to TRBJ2-7; no definite D call. The CDR3 is 14 amino acids. Trimming stripped 4 bases from V and 3 bases from J, with 13 bases between. Per the germline V gene, CDR1 is MDHEN and CDR2 is SYDVKM.